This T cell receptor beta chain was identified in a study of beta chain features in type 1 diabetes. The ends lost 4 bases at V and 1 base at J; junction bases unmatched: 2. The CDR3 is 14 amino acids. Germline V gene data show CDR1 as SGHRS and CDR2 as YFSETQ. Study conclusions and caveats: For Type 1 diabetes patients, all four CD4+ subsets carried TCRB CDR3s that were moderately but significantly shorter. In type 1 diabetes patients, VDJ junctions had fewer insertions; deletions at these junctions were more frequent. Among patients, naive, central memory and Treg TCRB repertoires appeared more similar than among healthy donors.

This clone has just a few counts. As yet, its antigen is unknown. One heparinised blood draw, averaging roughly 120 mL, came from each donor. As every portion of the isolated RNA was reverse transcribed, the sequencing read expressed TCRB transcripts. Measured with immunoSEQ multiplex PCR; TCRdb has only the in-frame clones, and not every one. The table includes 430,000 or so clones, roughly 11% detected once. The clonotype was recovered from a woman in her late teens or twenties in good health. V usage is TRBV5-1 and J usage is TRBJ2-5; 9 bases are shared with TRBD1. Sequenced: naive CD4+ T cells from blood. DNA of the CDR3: TGCGCCAGCAGCGCACAGGGGGCCCAAGAGACCCAGTACTTC. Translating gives CASSAQGAQETQYF. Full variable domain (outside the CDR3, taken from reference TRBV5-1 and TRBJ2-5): KAGVTQTPRYLIKTRGQQVTLSCSPISGHRSVSWYQQTPGQGLQFLFEYFSETQRNKGNFPGRFSGRQFSNSRSEMNVSTLELGDSALYLCASSAQGAQETQYFGPGTRLLVL.